A single sample gave rise to the 23 T cell receptor beta chains below, sequenced in a study of blood T cell repertoires in COVID-19. Assay: immunoSEQ multiplex PCR; the TCRdb copy retains only in-frame clones and omits some. In the table there are under 150,000 clones, under 90% of which are singletons. The sample consisted of PBMCs or T cells enriched from blood (not recorded which). These receptors were obtained from a man aged 50 to 60 in a cohort exposed to, infected with or recovered from COVID-19 (not recorded which).

The chain recombines TRBV12-3 or TRBV12-4 with TRBJ2-2, with no clear D. V was clipped by 7 bases and J by 1 base, with 7 bases between them. This CDR3 is 13 amino acids long. DNA for the CDR3: TGTGCCAGCATTTACTGGAACACCGGGGAGCTGTTTTTT. It is translated as CASIYWNTGELFF.

The rearrangement uses TRBV10-1 and TRBJ2-3; 8 nucleotides match TRBD1. Germline loops: CDR1 WNHNN, CDR2 SYGVQD (reference sequence). The ends lost 2 bases at V and 4 bases at J; junction bases unmatched: 5. CDR3 size: 15 residues. The CDR3 here is CASSERADRADTQYF. In DNA, the CDR3 is TGCGCCAGCAGTGAGAGGGCGGACAGGGCAGATACGCAGTATTTT.

This chain connects TRBV11-2 to TRBJ2-7, with TRBD1 matching 8 bases. The V gene end was trimmed by 2 bases and the J gene end by 4 bases; junction bases not matched to a gene: 10. Germline-derived CDR1 and CDR2 are SGHAT and FQNNGV. The CDR3 extends over 16 amino acids. The CDR3 spells CASSLPITGGSYEQYF. For the CDR3, the DNA is TGTGCCAGCAGCTTACCCATAACAGGGGGAAGTTACGAGCAGTACTTC.

V is TRBV6-5 and J is TRBJ2-7; possible D gene TRBD1, 6 bases. CDR3 size: 13 residues. V was pared by 9 bases and J by 2 bases, with 14 bases between. Germline lookup yields CDR1 MNHEY and CDR2 SVGAGI. CDR3 sequence: CARETGRAYEQYF. The CDR3 DNA sequence: TGTGCCAGGGAGACAGGACGGGCCTACGAGCAGTACTTC.

CDR3 nucleotides: TGTGCCAGCAGGTTACAGGGGGCAGAAGGCTACACCTTC. As protein: CASRLQGAEGYTF. The rearrangement uses TRBV12-3 or TRBV12-4 and TRBJ1-2, with 9 bases identical to TRBD1. Unmatched junction bases numbered 7, after V lost 6 bases and J lost 8 bases. The CDR3 loop spans 13 amino acids.

This chain links TRBV11-2 with TRBJ2-3; 8 bases match TRBD1. The junction had 2 bases not matched to a gene; V was cut back by 3 bases and J by 3 bases. The CDR3 spans 14 residues. CDR1 is SGHAT and CDR2 is FQNNGV in the germline V gene. This chain's CDR3 is CASSLNRGTDTQYF. In DNA, the CDR3 is TGTGCCAGCAGCTTGAACAGGGGGACAGATACGCAGTATTTT. Variable domain in full (rest from reference TRBV11-2 and TRBJ2-3): EAGVAQSPRYKIIEKRQSVAFWCNPISGHATLYWYQQILGQGPKLLIQFQNNGVVDDSQLPKDRFSAERLKGVDSTLKIQPAKLEDSAVYLCASSLNRGTDTQYFGPGTRLTVL.

The chain has TRBV28 and TRBJ1-5, with 7 bases identical to TRBD1. The CDR3 sequence is 13 residues long. Germline V gene lookup returns CDR1 MDHEN and CDR2 SYDVKM. V was clipped by 8 bases and J by 6 bases; unmatched bases: 7. CDR3: CASCGRGPQPQHF. The DNA of the CDR3 is TGTGCCAGCTGCGGTAGGGGGCCTCAGCCCCAGCATTTT.

This chain joins TRBV20-1 and TRBJ1-1; D may be TRBD1 (5 bases). CDR3 length: 11 amino acids. V shed 7 bases and J shed 5 bases, with 11 bases lying between them. The germline V gene encodes CDR1 DFQATT and CDR2 SNEGSKA (reference sequence). The CDR3 spells CSVRGRTEAFF. Written as DNA, the CDR3 is TGCAGTGTACGGGGGAGGACTGAAGCTTTCTTT.

V usage is TRBV10-3 and J usage is TRBJ1-2, with 11 bases fitting TRBD1. V gave up 2 bases and J gave up 6 bases; unmatched junction bases: 8. CDR1 and CDR2 from the germline V gene are ENHRY and SYGVKD. The CDR3 has 16 amino acids. CDR3 nucleotide sequence: TGTGCCATCAGTGAGCCTGGGACAGGGGGTCTAAATGGCTACACCTTC. It specifies CAISEPGTGGLNGYTF.

Here the CDR3 reads CASTGKPQHF. The CDR3, as DNA: TGTGCCAGCACAGGGAAGCCCCAGCATTTT. The rearrangement uses TRBV27 and TRBJ1-5; possible D gene TRBD1, 5 bases. Germline CDR1 MNHEY, CDR2 SMNVEV (reference sequence). The CDR3 totals 10 residues. V gave up 7 bases and J gave up 8 bases, with 6 bases separating them.

The chain employs TRBV6-5 and TRBJ2-7, with TRBD1 matching 9 bases. CDR1 is MNHEY and CDR2 is SVGAGI in the germline V gene. The CDR3 length is 13 residues. Trimming cost V 7 bases and J 3 bases; bases outside gene matches: 4. Here the CDR3 reads CASTTTGGYEQYF. The CDR3 nucleotides read TGTGCCAGCACCACGACAGGGGGCTACGAGCAGTACTTC.

This chain links TRBV10-3 with TRBJ2-7; tentative D call: TRBD1 (5 bases). V lost 10 bases and J 2 bases, leaving 15 bases between the germline ends. This CDR3 region has 13 residues. CDR1 and CDR2 (germline): ENHRY, SYGVKD. The CDR3 region has the DNA TGTGCCACCACCCAACAGGTAGCCTACGAGCAGTACTTC. Translation: CATTQQVAYEQYF.

This chain links TRBV29-1 with TRBJ1-1; 7 nucleotides align to TRBD1. In germline, CDR1 is SQVTM, CDR2 ANQGSEA. Trimming took 1 base from V and 4 from J; bases not matched to a gene: 9. The CDR3 has 15 residues. The CDR3 DNA reads as TGCAGCGTTGAAGGTCGACAGGGCGGTGGCACTGAAGCTTTCTTT. Translating gives CSVEGRQGGGTEAFF.

The J gene is TRBJ2-2, the V gene TRBV9; 7 nucleotides align to TRBD2. The CDR3 covers 16 residues. Germline trimming cut 0 bases from V and 1 base from J; bases unmatched to any gene: 3. Per germline, CDR1 SGDLS and CDR2 YYNGEE. CDR3 region: CASSVDRGGNTGELFF. The DNA of the CDR3 is TGTGCCAGCAGCGTAGATCGCGGGGGGAACACCGGGGAGCTGTTTTTT.

V is TRBV4-3 and J is TRBJ1-4; D call uncertain. The V gene lost 0 bases and the J gene lost 11 bases, with 13 bases spanning the gap. Germline CDR1 and CDR2: LGHNA and YSLEER. This CDR3 spans 14 amino acids. The CDR3 here is CASSQDRWAGKLFF. For the CDR3, the DNA is TGCGCCAGCAGCCAAGATCGCTGGGCGGGGAAACTGTTTTTT.

The count of this clone is one. The genes are TRBV30 and TRBJ1-5; 7 bases line up with TRBD1. The CDR3 has 19 residues. J lost 2 bases, V lost 5 bases, and 21 bases had no gene match. Germline V gene data show CDR1 as GTSNPN and CDR2 as SVGIG (reference sequence). In DNA, the CDR3 is TGTGCCTGGTCACCTTACAGGGGTGCTCCGACTCCGGGCAATCAGCCCCAGCATTTT. Encoded protein: CAWSPYRGAPTPGNQPQHF.

The V gene is TRBV12-3 or TRBV12-4, the J gene TRBJ1-2; D remains unclear. The CDR3 is 13 residues long. Trimming cost V 6 bases and J 4 bases, with 12 bases left between them. The CDR3 is CASSPAHVYGYTF. In nucleotides, the CDR3 is TGTGCCAGCAGCCCCGCACACGTCTATGGCTACACCTTC.

The rearrangement links TRBV24-1 to TRBJ1-5, with a possible D match to TRBD1 (5 bases). The CDR3 totals 13 residues. CDR1 is KGHDR, CDR2 SFDVKD, per germline. Trimming left V 4 bases short and J 6 bases short, with 9 bases between. CDR3 DNA sequence: TGTGCCACCAGTGAAGGGGCAGGTCAGCCCCAGCATTTT. The encoded protein is CATSEGAGQPQHF.

The chain couples TRBV9 to TRBJ2-1, with D perhaps matching TRBD1 (5 bases). V shed 5 bases and J shed 8 bases, with 17 bases lying between them. Germline CDR1 SGDLS, CDR2 YYNGEE. The CDR3 runs to 14 residues. CDR3 sequence reads: CASSPLPGKDEQFF. DNA of the CDR3: TGTGCCAGCAGTCCCCTGCCAGGGAAGGATGAGCAGTTCTTC.

This chain uses TRBV19 with TRBJ1-2, with 8 bases aligning to TRBD1. The CDR3 is made up of 13 amino acids. Germline lookup yields CDR1 LNHDA and CDR2 SQIVND (reference sequence). J lost 4 bases, V lost 5 bases, and 3 bases had no gene match. This CDR3 is CASSAGQAYGYTF. The CDR3 DNA follows: TGTGCCAGTAGTGCGGGACAGGCCTATGGCTACACCTTC.

This clone was observed a single time. The chain is built from TRBV5-4 and TRBJ2-5, with 7 bases identical to TRBD2. The germline V gene encodes CDR1 SGHNT and CDR2 YYREEE (reference sequence). The V and J ends lost 3 bases and 0 bases, in that order; junction bases with no gene match: 11. This CDR3 has 17 residues. CDR3 sequence: CASSSGPGGRDQETQYF. The CDR3 coding sequence is TGTGCCAGCAGCTCCGGGCCCGGGGGGAGAGACCAAGAGACCCAGTACTTC.

This chain connects TRBV30 to TRBJ1-3; the D is unclear. This CDR3 comprises 14 residues. Trimming stripped 0 bases from V and 0 bases from J, with 6 bases between. CDR1 is GTSNPN, CDR2 SVGIG, per germline (reference sequence). In DNA form, the CDR3 reads TGTGCCTGGAGTGTCACAGCCTCTGGAAACACCATATATTTT. Amino acid sequence: CAWSVTASGNTIYF.

V gene TRBV11-2 combines with J gene TRBJ2-1; 14 nucleotides line up with TRBD2. This CDR3 is 15 amino acids long. The germline V gene has CDR1 SGHAT and CDR2 FQNNGV. V was clipped by 8 bases and J by 6 bases; unmatched bases: 6. The CDR3 protein is CASGLAGGKVNEQFF. CDR3 sequence (DNA): TGTGCCAGCGGACTAGCGGGAGGAAAGGTCAATGAGCAGTTCTTC.